This TCR beta chain was found in a study of blood T cell repertoires in COVID-19. The method was immunoSEQ multiplex PCR; TCRdb's version includes in-frame clones alone and lacks a portion of them. Among about 160,000 clones listed, around 80% were seen once. This CDR3 is 15 amino acids long. V lost 4 bases, J lost 4 bases, and 9 bases stayed unmatched. The V gene's germline CDR1 is SGHRS and CDR2 YFSETQ. For recovered donors of Cohort 3, there were two negative PCRs, clearance, or symptom resolution. The clonotype comes from a woman aged 60-75 years who had recovered from COVID-19. The sequenced sample was PBMCs or T cells enriched from blood (not recorded which). The chain couples TRBV5-1 to TRBJ1-2; 8 bases are shared with TRBD1. CDR3 DNA sequence: TGCGCCAGCAGCCCAGGACAGGGAGTCTCCTATGGCTACACCTTC. Translation: CASSPGQGVSYGYTF.